This T cell receptor (beta chain) was obtained from a study of blood T cell repertoires in COVID-19. The overall study: Samples of COVID-19 (acute and convalescent) were obtained from the United States, Italy and Spain.

This clone was recorded a few times. Residents of about 25 US areas, aged about 18 to 95 years, made up the participants. Cohort assignment relied on participant-reported clinical history. V lost 6 bases, J lost 7 bases, and 7 bases stayed unmatched. Germline CDR1 and CDR2: MNHEY and SVGAGI. The length of the CDR3 is 14 residues. In the authors' workflow: Nucleated cell number was recorded as an estimate derived from reference gene primer amplification. Here immunoSEQ multiplex PCR was the method, and the copy in TCRdb shows in-frame clones only, minus some. D and trimming come from the DNA, and the V and J calls and clone size come from that table. This sample has over 250,000 clones, with roughly 80% found just once.

Sequencing used PBMCs or T cells enriched from blood (not recorded which). The origin of this receptor is a man aged 25 to 40 with acute COVID-19. The rearrangement joins TRBV6-5 to TRBJ1-4, with 8 bases identical to TRBD1. As DNA, the CDR3 is TGTGCCAGCAGATCAGGGGGCCAAGGTGAAAAACTGTTTTTT. As protein: CASRSGGQGEKLFF.